This TCR beta chain was captured in a study of blood T cell repertoires in COVID-19. Study-level background: Whether acute or convalescent, the COVID-19 samples came from the United States, Italy and Spain. T cells, B-cell-depleted T cells, or PBMCs provided the cDNA or gDNA that served as material.

Using immunoSEQ multiplex PCR, the repertoire was profiled, and TCRdb retains in-frame clones only, with some absent. The sample yields about 73,000 clones, 70% to 85% seen once. V was clipped by 5 bases and J by 2 bases, with 12 bases between them. The CDR3 totals 15 residues. Germline CDR1 MNHEY, CDR2 SVGAGI. This receptor was identified in a woman aged 55-69 years with acute or convalescent COVID-19. What was sequenced was peripheral blood. The genes are TRBV6-5 and TRBJ2-2; a weak D match, TRBD1 (6 bases). CDR3: CASSKGQFNTGELFF. The CDR3 DNA is TGTGCCAGCAGTAAGGGACAATTTAACACCGGGGAGCTGTTTTTT.